This T cell receptor (beta chain) is drawn from a study of blood T cell repertoires in COVID-19. Turning to the study itself: Specimens from acute and convalescent COVID-19 originated in the United States, Italy and Spain. T cells, B-cell-depleted T cells, or PBMCs supplied cDNA or gDNA.

The CDR3 is made up of 11 amino acids. CDR1 and CDR2 (germline): SNHLY, FYNNEI. V was shortened by 8 bases and J by 10 bases, with 14 bases between the two germline ends. Original handling: Researchers report that nucleated cell counts were estimated from reference gene primer amplification. Method: immunoSEQ multiplex PCR; TCRdb's copy keeps in-frame clones and lacks some. V, J and clone size are those of that table, while D and trimming were read from the DNA. Counted here are about 140,000 clones, over 80% occurring once; the ten biggest clones make up about 10%. The gene calls are TRBV2 and TRBJ1-1; a weak D match, TRBD1 (5 bases). The TCR comes from a man between 60 and 75 years old with active or convalescent COVID-19. Sequenced sample: peripheral blood. In DNA form, the CDR3 reads TGTGCCAGCCAGGGTGGGGGGGGAGCTTTCTTT. It specifies CASQGGGGAFF.